This TCR beta chain was sequenced for a study of blood T cell repertoires in COVID-19. This clone was counted once. Some clones are missing from TCRdb's copy, which holds only in-frame ones; the method was immunoSEQ multiplex PCR. The sample includes more than 250,000 clones, roughly 88% of them seen just once. The CDR3 loop spans 16 amino acids. Germline V gene data show CDR1 as SGHKS and CDR2 as YYEKEE (reference sequence). With V trimmed by 4 bases and J by 0 bases, 10 bases remained unmatched. Source material: PBMCs or T cells enriched from blood (not recorded which). The clonotype was recovered from a woman aged 40 to 50 with acute COVID-19. The J gene is TRBJ2-7, the V gene TRBV5-5; 7 bases agree with TRBD1. The CDR3 protein is CASSPRDRLRSYEQYF. The DNA of the CDR3 is TGTGCCAGCAGCCCACGGGACAGACTCCGCTCCTACGAGCAGTACTTC.